This passage covers 10 T cell receptor beta chains from one sample sequenced in a study of CXCR3-negative and CXCR3-positive naive CD8 T cells. General observations from the study: More hydrophobic TRB CDR3s were found in CXCR3-positive naive cells than in CXCR3-negative naive cells.

No cognate antigen is known for these TCRs. It was by 5' RACE with UMI labels that the TRB cDNA libraries were prepared. Using the 5' RACE reads, TCRdb records one entry per CDR3 protein without DNA. Seen in this sample are about 120,000 distinct CDR3 sequences; the ten most common clones hold around 0.35%. The source material was naive CXCR3+ CD8+ T cells from blood. Subset specified: CD45RO-CCR7+CD27+CD95- naive CD8+ T cells expressing CXCR3 (TNR3+). The receptors were gathered from a human donor in good health. Some clones in this sample may be carry-over from other donors' samples.

The chain combines TRBV3-1 with TRBJ1-2; without DNA, the TCRdb call of TRBD1 cannot be checked. This CDR3 has 18 amino acids. Germline loops: CDR1 LGHDT, CDR2 YNNKEL (reference sequence). Here the CDR3 reads CASSLNLFRDGTNYGYTF.

The chain links TRBV6-5 to TRBJ2-1; the D gene TCRdb calls, TRBD1, cannot be checked with no DNA. CDR3 length: 14 amino acids. Germline CDR1 MNHEY, CDR2 SVGAGI. CDR3 in amino acids: CASSYKGPVYEQFF.

This rearrangement joins TRBV28 to TRBJ2-1; TCRdb proposes TRBD2, but this gene call is untestable without DNA. From germline, CDR1 is MDHEN and CDR2 SYDVKM. This CDR3 comprises 14 residues. The CDR3: CASSPGLFWNEQFF.

The rearrangement links TRBV12-3 or TRBV12-4 to TRBJ2-4; the TRBD2 assignment by TCRdb is unverifiable without DNA. The CDR3 has 15 residues. This chain's CDR3 is CASSFSGTSSSIQYF.

This rearrangement joins TRBV7-9 to TRBJ2-4; TCRdb lists TRBD1, though no DNA is available to test this call. CDR1 is SEHNR and CDR2 is FQNEAQ in the germline V gene (reference sequence). The CDR3 contains 13 residues. The CDR3 sequence is CASSPRDKNIQYF.

The chain is built from TRBV10-3 and TRBJ1-3. The CDR3 is 11 amino acids. Germline V gene data show CDR1 as ENHRY and CDR2 as SYGVKD. CDR3 residues: CATIQGNTIYF.

The J gene is TRBJ2-5, the V gene TRBV28. There are 14 residues in the CDR3. CDR1 is MDHEN and CDR2 is SYDVKM in the germline V gene. The CDR3 loop reads CASSLYRLQETQYF.

The gene calls are TRBV14 and TRBJ2-2; checking the TCRdb D call of TRBD1 is not possible without DNA. In germline, CDR1 is SGHDN, CDR2 FVKESK. The CDR3 covers 18 residues. The CDR3 sequence: CASSQDWVDMSGTGELFF.

The chain has TRBV11-2 and TRBJ1-3. Germline V CDR1 and CDR2: SGHAT, FQNNGV. The CDR3 runs to 17 residues. This chain's CDR3 is CASSPTIPQGSGNTIYF.

The V call is TRBV12-3 or TRBV12-4, the J call TRBJ2-3; TCRdb's assignment of TRBD2 cannot be checked, as there is no DNA. The CDR3 extends over 15 amino acids. The CDR3 here is CASRLTSGKTDTQYF.